Shown below are 20 T cell receptor beta chains from a single sample sequenced in a study of cytomegalovirus exposure and HLA in healthy donors. Measured with immunoSEQ multiplex PCR; TCRdb has only the in-frame clones, and not every one. The sample records some 250,000 clones, roughly 87% being singletons. Sequences were obtained from PBMCs. These receptors originate from a woman in her thirties in good health and CMV-seronegative.

This CDR3 is CASSLKGGGTGELFF. In DNA form, the CDR3 reads TGTGCCAGCAGCTTAAAGGGGGGCGGCACCGGGGAGCTGTTTTTT. V usage is TRBV7-3 and J usage is TRBJ2-2; tentatively, D is TRBD1 or TRBD2 (6 bases each). The germline V and J ends were trimmed by 1 base and 4 bases, with 10 bases remaining between them. CDR3 size: 15 residues. Per the germline V gene, CDR1 is SGHTA and CDR2 is FQGTGA. Full variable domain (missing parts from reference TRBV7-3 and TRBJ2-2): GAGVSQTPSNKVTEKGKYVELRCDPISGHTALYWYRQSLGQGPEFLIYFQGTGAADDSGLPNDRFFAVRPEGSVSTLKIQRTERGDSAVYLCASSLKGGGTGELFFGEGSRLTVL.

The chain combines TRBV28 with TRBJ2-7, with TRBD1 matching 9 bases. The CDR3 is 14 amino acids. Germline CDR1 and CDR2: MDHEN and SYDVKM. The V segment lost 8 bases and the J segment 2 bases; nucleotides outside the gene matches: 7. The CDR3: CASGQDRGTYEQYF. The CDR3 nucleotides read TGTGCCAGCGGCCAGGACAGGGGAACCTACGAGCAGTACTTC.

This chain links TRBV4-2 with TRBJ2-3, with TRBD1 matching over 9 bases. Losses at the gene ends were 1 base for V and 8 bases for J; bases not matched to a gene: 10. The germline V gene has CDR1 LGHNA and CDR2 YNFKEQ. The CDR3 has 16 residues. For the CDR3, the DNA is TGTGCCAGCAGCCAAGGACTGACAGGGGGTCTTGGTACGCAGTATTTT. Translated: CASSQGLTGGLGTQYF.

This chain connects TRBV4-3 to TRBJ2-3, with D maybe TRBD2 (5 bases). CDR1 and CDR2 (germline): LGHNA, YSLEER. This CDR3 is 16 amino acids long. Trimming took off 1 base at V and 2 bases at J, with 13 bases between the two ends. For the CDR3, the DNA is TGCGCCAGCAGCCAAGGAGGACTCAACCCCACAGATACGCAGTATTTT. Protein product: CASSQGGLNPTDTQYF.

The rearrangement joins TRBV19 to TRBJ2-7; a possible D gene is TRBD1 (5 bases). Germline V lookup: CDR1 LNHDA, CDR2 SQIVND (reference sequence). CDR3 size: 13 residues. The V end lost 6 bases, the J end lost 2 bases, and 11 bases lay between the germline ends. CDR3 amino acids: CASSTGQTYEQYF. The CDR3 DNA reads as TGTGCCAGTAGCACAGGTCAAACCTACGAGCAGTACTTC.

This clone was seen once. The chain is built from TRBV11-2 and TRBJ2-7; 8 bases align to TRBD2. CDR1 is SGHAT and CDR2 is FQNNGV in the germline V gene. The CDR3 is made up of 14 amino acids. V was pared by 7 bases and J by 0 bases, with 5 bases of the junction left unmatched. DNA for the CDR3: TGTGCCAGCACCCCGGGGGGGAGCTCCTACGAGCAGTACTTC. This codes for CASTPGGSSYEQYF.

The chain recombines TRBV19 with TRBJ2-6; D is ambiguous. Germline V gene lookup returns CDR1 LNHDA and CDR2 SQIVND (reference sequence). The CDR3 length is 15 residues. The V and J ends lost 6 bases and 0 bases respectively, with 9 bases between them. The CDR3 bases are TGTGCCAGTAGGATGACAAGCTCTGGGGCCAACGTCCTGACTTTC. Its translation: CASRMTSSGANVLTF.

V gene TRBV15 combines with J gene TRBJ2-5, with 10 bases aligning to TRBD2. Germline CDR1 reads LNHNV; CDR2 reads YYDKDF (reference sequence). The length of the CDR3 is 17 residues. Losses at the gene ends were 0 bases for V and 5 bases for J; bases not matched to a gene: 9. Here the CDR3 DNA reads TGTGCCACCAGCAGAGATCCGGCAGCGGGAGGGGGTGAGACCCAGTACTTC. Its protein is CATSRDPAAGGGETQYF.

The chain is built from TRBV11-1 and TRBJ2-7; D remains unclear. Germline values: CDR1 SGHAT, CDR2 FQDESV (reference sequence). This CDR3 comprises 13 residues. Trimming removed 1 base from V and 3 bases from J, with 7 bases in between. In nucleotides, the CDR3 is TGTGCCAGCAGCTTAGGGCAAAGCTACGAGCAGTACTTC. It codes for CASSLGQSYEQYF.

V gene TRBV5-6 combines with J gene TRBJ1-4; possibly TRBD1 for D (5 bases). Trimming shortened V by 4 bases and J by 0 bases, and 13 bases separated the two germline ends. The CDR3 spans 16 residues. Germline CDR1 SGHDT, CDR2 YYEEEE. The CDR3 spells CASSRYRQTTNEKLFF. For the CDR3, the DNA is TGTGCCAGCAGCCGATACCGACAGACAACTAATGAAAAACTGTTTTTT.

The V gene is TRBV9, the J gene TRBJ2-1; 10 bases align to TRBD2. The CDR3 extends over 17 amino acids. Germline V gene sequence: CDR1 SGDLS, CDR2 YYNGEE. V shed 0 bases and J 9 bases; nucleotides not matched to a gene: 12. The CDR3 DNA follows: TGTGCCAGCAGCGTAGATCCTCTAGCGGGAGTTAAGGTTGAGCAGTTCTTC. Amino acids: CASSVDPLAGVKVEQFF.

This clone was seen once. V and J are TRBV7-2 and TRBJ2-7, with TRBD2 matching over 10 bases. J gave up 1 base and V 5 bases, and 5 bases lay outside the gene matches. Germline V gene sequence: CDR1 SGHTA, CDR2 FQGNSA. This CDR3 has 15 residues. The CDR3 nucleotides read TGTGCCAGCAGCGAGGGACTAGCGCAATCCTACGAGCAGTACTTC. Residues: CASSEGLAQSYEQYF. Full variable domain (remainder filled in from reference TRBV7-2 and TRBJ2-7): GAGVSQSPSNKVTEKGKDVELRCDPISGHTALYWYRQSLGQGLEFLIYFQGNSAPDKSGLPSDRFSAERTGGSVSTLTIQRTQQEDSAVYLCASSEGLAQSYEQYFGPGTRLTVT.

This clone was detected only once. The rearrangement uses TRBV19 and TRBJ2-7; D is tentatively TRBD1 or TRBD2 (5 bases each). Trimming took off 3 bases at V and 3 bases at J, with 9 bases between the two ends. The CDR3 length is 13 residues. Germline CDR1 and CDR2: LNHDA and SQIVND (reference sequence). The CDR3 here is CASSMGVGYEQYF. The CDR3 DNA is TGTGCCAGTAGTATGGGGGTGGGCTACGAGCAGTACTTC. The full variable domain, its missing parts supplied by reference TRBV19 and TRBJ2-7, is DGGITQSPKYLFRKEGQNVTLSCEQNLNHDAMYWYRQDPGQGLRLIYYSQIVNDFQKGDIAEGYSVSREKKESFPLTVTSAQKNPTAFYLCASSMGVGYEQYFGPGTRLTVT.

V is TRBV28 and J is TRBJ2-7, with TRBD1 identical over 7 bases. CDR3 length: 16 amino acids. After removal of 6 bases from V and 3 bases from J, the junction contained 14 bases not matched to a gene. Germline V gene data show CDR1 as MDHEN and CDR2 as SYDVKM. The DNA of the CDR3 is TGTGCCAGCAGCTCCTACAGGGGTACTCCCCTCTACGAGCAGTACTTC. Translation: CASSSYRGTPLYEQYF.

The chain couples TRBV15 to TRBJ2-7; D ambiguous. V dropped 0 bases and J dropped 5 bases, with 5 bases sitting between them. Germline V gene lookup returns CDR1 LNHNV and CDR2 YYDKDF (reference sequence). This CDR3 is 12 amino acids long. The CDR3 is CATSRDTHEQYF. The CDR3 DNA reads as TGTGCCACCAGCAGAGATACCCACGAGCAGTACTTC.

Only one count was recorded for this clone. The genes are TRBV29-1 and TRBJ2-3; no definite D call. The CDR3 contains 16 residues. The ends were cut back, 1 base at V and 3 bases at J, with 17 bases in the middle. The germline CDR1 and CDR2 sequences are SQVTM and ANQGSEA. The CDR3, as DNA: TGCAGCGTTGAAGTTTATCCCCCTTTATCGACAGATACGCAGTATTTT. It is translated as CSVEVYPPLSTDTQYF.

This clone was counted only a few times. The V call is TRBV7-8, the J call TRBJ2-5, with unresolved D. The CDR3 contains 14 residues. The ends were cut back, 2 bases at V and 3 bases at J, with 10 bases in the middle. Looked up from germline, CDR1 is SGHVS and CDR2 is FQNEAQ. The CDR3 loop is CASSLLGLEETQYF. The DNA for the CDR3 is TGTGCCAGCAGCTTATTGGGTCTAGAAGAGACCCAGTACTTC.

The V call is TRBV19, the J call TRBJ1-1; D gene unclear. Germline CDR1 and CDR2: LNHDA and SQIVND (reference sequence). V lost 0 bases, J lost 0 bases, and 17 bases lay in between. This CDR3 spans 18 amino acids. CDR3 coding DNA: TGTGCCAGTAGTATAGACCCCCCTATGGGATTCATGAACACTGAAGCTTTCTTT. Protein product: CASSIDPPMGFMNTEAFF.

The CDR3, as DNA: TGCGCCAGCAGCTTGGACCTTAGCACAGATACGCAGTATTTT. As protein: CASSLDLSTDTQYF. This sequence joins TRBV5-1 and TRBJ2-3; D gene ambiguous. Trimming left V 0 bases short and J 0 bases short, with 5 bases between. This CDR3 has 14 amino acids. CDR1 SGHRS and CDR2 YFSETQ come from the germline V gene.

The chain couples TRBV7-3 to TRBJ2-5; D is undetermined. The germline gives CDR1 SGHTA, CDR2 FQGTGA. The CDR3 covers 15 residues. The V end was cut by 2 bases, the J end by 5 bases, with 15 bases between. The CDR3 protein is CASSLGIGGRETQYF. The CDR3 coding sequence is TGTGCCAGCAGCTTAGGTATCGGCGGAAGGGAGACCCAGTACTTC. Drawing the rest from reference TRBV7-3 and TRBJ2-5, the complete variable domain is GAGVSQTPSNKVTEKGKYVELRCDPISGHTALYWYRQSLGQGPEFLIYFQGTGAADDSGLPNDRFFAVRPEGSVSTLKIQRTERGDSAVYLCASSLGIGGRETQYFGPGTRLLVL.